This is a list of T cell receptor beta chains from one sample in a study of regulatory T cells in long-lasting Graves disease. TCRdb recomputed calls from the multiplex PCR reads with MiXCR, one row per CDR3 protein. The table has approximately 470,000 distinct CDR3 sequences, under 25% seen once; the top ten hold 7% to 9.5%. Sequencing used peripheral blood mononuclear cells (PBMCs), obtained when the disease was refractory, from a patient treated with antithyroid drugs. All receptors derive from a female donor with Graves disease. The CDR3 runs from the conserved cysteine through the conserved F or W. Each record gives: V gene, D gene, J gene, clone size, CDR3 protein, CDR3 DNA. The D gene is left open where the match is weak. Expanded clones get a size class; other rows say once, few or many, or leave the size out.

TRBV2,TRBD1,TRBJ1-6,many,CASSDRGTVNSPLHF,TGTGCCAGCAGTGACCGGGGGACAGTTAATTCACCCCTCCACTTT
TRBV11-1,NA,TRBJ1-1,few,CASRSPANTEAFF,TGTGCCAGCAGGAGCCCGGCGAACACTGAAGCTTTCTTT
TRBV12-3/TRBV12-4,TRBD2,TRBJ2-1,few,CASSVGDSGRNEQFF,TGTGCCAGCAGCGTCGGGGATAGCGGGAGGAATGAGCAGTTCTTC
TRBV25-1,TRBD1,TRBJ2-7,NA,CASSSGTGGLVYEQYF,TGTGCCAGCAGTTCCGGGACAGGGGGCCTCGTTTACGAGCAGTACTTC
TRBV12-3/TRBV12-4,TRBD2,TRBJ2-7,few,CASSREGGFYEQYF,TGTGCCAGCAGCCGGGAGGGGGGTTTTTACGAGCAGTACTTC
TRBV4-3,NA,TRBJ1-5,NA,CASSPDDRSGQPQHF,TGCGCCAGCAGCCCCGATGACAGGTCGGGTCAGCCCCAGCATTTT
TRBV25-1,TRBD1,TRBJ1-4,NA,CASRSNRGEKLFF,TGTGCCAGCCGCAGTAACAGGGGGGAAAAACTGTTTTTT
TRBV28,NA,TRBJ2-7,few,CASSPWGENSYEQYF,TGTGCCAGCAGCCCGTGGGGGGAGAACTCCTACGAGCAGTACTTC
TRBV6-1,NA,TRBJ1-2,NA,CASARGWNYGYTF,TGTGCCAGCGCCCGAGGGTGGAACTATGGCTACACCTTC
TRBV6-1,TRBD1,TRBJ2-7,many,CASSNTGGYEQYF,TGTGCCAGCAGTAATACAGGGGGCTACGAGCAGTACTTC
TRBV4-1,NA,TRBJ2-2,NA,CASSQESGTGELFF,TGCGCCAGCAGCCAAGAAAGTGGCACCGGGGAGCTGTTTTTT
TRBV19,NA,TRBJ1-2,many,CASTRTRESNYGYTF,TGTGCCAGTACCAGGACTCGGGAATCGAACTATGGCTACACCTTC
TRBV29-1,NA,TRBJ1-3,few,CSVVPLGSGNTIYF,TGCAGCGTCGTACCTCTCGGCTCTGGAAACACCATATATTTT
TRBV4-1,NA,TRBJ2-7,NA,CASSHTTGHQSYEQCF,TGCGCAAGCAGCCATACAACAGGGCACCAATCCTACGAGCAGTGCTTC
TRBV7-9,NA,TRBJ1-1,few,CASSLEAGGVAEAFF,TGTGCCAGCAGCTTAGAGGCTGGCGGGGTAGCTGAAGCTTTCTTT
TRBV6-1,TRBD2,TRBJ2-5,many,CASRTRGLSGGRETQYF,TGTGCCAGCAGAACCCGAGGACTATCGGGGGGGCGAGAGACCCAGTACTTC
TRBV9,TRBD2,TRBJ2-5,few,CASSVGTPGLGQQETQYF,TGTGCCAGCAGCGTGGGGACCCCGGGACTAGGACAACAAGAGACCCAGTACTTC
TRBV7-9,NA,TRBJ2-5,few,CASSPPPRDETQYF,TGTGCCAGCAGCCCACCCCCCAGGGACGAGACCCAGTACTTC
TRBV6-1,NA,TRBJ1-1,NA,CASSPEPGRYMNTEAFF,TGTGCCAGCAGTCCAGAACCGGGACGCTACATGAACACTGAAGCTTTCTTT
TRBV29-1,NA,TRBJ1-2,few,CSGLLAYGYTF,TGCAGCGGACTCCTAGCTTATGGCTACACCTTC
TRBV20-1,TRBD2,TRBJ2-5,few,CSAQTSGQETQYF,TGCAGTGCTCAGACTAGCGGTCAAGAGACCCAGTACTTC
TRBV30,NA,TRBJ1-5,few,CAWSVRSGLGSNQPQHF,TGTGCCTGGAGTGTAAGGTCGGGACTGGGAAGCAATCAGCCCCAGCATTTT
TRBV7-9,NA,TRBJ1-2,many,CASSLGQGERYGYTF,TGTGCCAGCAGCTTAGGCCAAGGGGAAAGATATGGCTACACCTTC
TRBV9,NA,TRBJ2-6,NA,CASSVVRDRDSGANVLTF,TGTGCCAGCAGCGTCGTTCGGGACCGAGACTCTGGGGCCAACGTCCTGACTTTC
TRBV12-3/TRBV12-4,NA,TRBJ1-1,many,CASTLAGNTEAFF,TGTGCCAGCACCTTAGCCGGGAACACTGAAGCTTTCTTT
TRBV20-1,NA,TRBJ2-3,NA,CSARDQGDDTDTQYF,TGCAGTGCTAGAGATCAAGGGGATGACACAGATACGCAGTATTTT
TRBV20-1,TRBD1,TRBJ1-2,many,CSALRTGARRGYTF,TGCAGTGCTCTCCGGACAGGAGCCCGAAGGGGCTACACCTTC
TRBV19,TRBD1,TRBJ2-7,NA,CASSLRQGTGTQYF,TGTGCCAGTAGTTTACGACAGGGAACTGGAACGCAGTACTTC
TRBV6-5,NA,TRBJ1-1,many,CASSYGKNTEAFF,TGTGCCAGCAGTTACGGAAAGAACACTGAAGCTTTCTTT
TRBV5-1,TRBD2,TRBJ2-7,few,CASSLAEASGRTYEQYF,TGCGCCAGCAGCTTGGCGGAAGCTAGCGGGAGAACCTACGAGCAGTACTTC
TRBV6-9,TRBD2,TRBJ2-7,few,CASSYLRTSGKAGIPYEQYF,TGTGCCAGCAGTTACCTACGGACTAGCGGGAAGGCCGGTATCCCCTACGAGCAGTACTTC
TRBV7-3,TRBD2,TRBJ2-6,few,CASSPSPAGDRSGANVLTF,TGTGCCAGCAGCCCTAGTCCGGCGGGAGACCGCTCTGGGGCCAACGTCCTGACTTTC
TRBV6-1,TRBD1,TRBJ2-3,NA,CASRHSRTGGSTDTQYF,TGTGCCAGCAGACACAGCAGGACAGGAGGTAGCACAGATACGCAGTATTTT
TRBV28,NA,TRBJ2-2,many,CASSLTGTTGELFF,TGTGCCAGCAGTTTAACAGGGACAACCGGGGAGCTGTTTTTT
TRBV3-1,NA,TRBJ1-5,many,CASSQVMGQEDQPQHF,TGTGCCAGCAGCCAAGTAATGGGGCAGGAAGATCAGCCCCAGCATTTT
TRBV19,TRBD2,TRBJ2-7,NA,CASSPFGGMDEQYF,TGTGCCAGCTCCCCTTTCGGGGGGATGGACGAGCAGTACTTC
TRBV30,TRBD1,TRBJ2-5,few,CAWSTGTAREETQYF,TGTGCCTGGAGTACCGGGACAGCCCGCGAAGAGACCCAGTACTTC
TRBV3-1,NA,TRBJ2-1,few,CASSQDPGYYNEQFF,TGTGCCAGCAGCCAAGATCCGGGGTATTACAATGAGCAGTTCTTC
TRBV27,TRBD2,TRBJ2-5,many,CASSLWGGETQYF,TGTGCCAGCAGTTTATGGGGGGGGGAGACCCAGTACTTC
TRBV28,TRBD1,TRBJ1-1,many,CASSAGGEPFF,TGTGCCAGCAGTGCAGGGGGCGAGCCTTTCTTT
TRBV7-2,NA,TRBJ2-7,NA,CASSLPPRTLRYEQYF,TGTGCCAGCAGCCTCCCCCCCCGGACCCTTCGGTACGAGCAGTACTTC
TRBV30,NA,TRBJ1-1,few,CAWRVGVVGFF,TGTGCCTGGAGGGTGGGGGTTGTAGGTTTCTTT
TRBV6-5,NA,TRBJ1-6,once,CASSYLRLDKLHNSPLHF,TGTGCCAGCAGTTACCTTAGACTGGACAAGCTGCATAATTCACCCCTCCACTTT
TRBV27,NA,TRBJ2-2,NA,CASSFLASVSNTGELFF,TGTGCCAGCAGTTTCCTTGCTAGCGTATCGAACACCGGGGAGCTGTTTTTT
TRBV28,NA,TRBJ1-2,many,CASRTPTNYGYTF,TGTGCCAGCCGGACGCCAACTAACTATGGCTACACCTTC
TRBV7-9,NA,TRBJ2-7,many,CATGGDTSYEQYF,TGTGCCACTGGGGGGGACACCTCCTACGAGCAGTACTTC
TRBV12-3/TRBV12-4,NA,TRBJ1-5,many,CASSNRNQPQHF,TGTGCCAGCAGTAACCGCAATCAGCCCCAGCATTTT
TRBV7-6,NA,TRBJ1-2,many,CASSLTGQGYGYTF,TGTGCCAGCAGCTTAACGGGGCAGGGGTATGGCTACACCTTC
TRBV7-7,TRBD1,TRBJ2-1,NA,CASSAGQGAFYEQFF,TGTGCTAGCAGCGCAGGACAGGGGGCGTTTTATGAGCAGTTCTTC
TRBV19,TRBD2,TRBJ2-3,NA,CASRREWTDTQYF,TGTGCGAGCCGGCGGGAGTGGACAGATACGCAGTATTTT
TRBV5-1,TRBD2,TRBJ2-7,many,CASSLASLAGASYEQYF,TGCGCCAGCAGCTTGGCCAGTTTAGCGGGAGCATCCTACGAGCAGTACTTC
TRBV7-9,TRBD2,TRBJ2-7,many,CASSLGREIEEQYF,TGTGCCAGCAGCTTAGGGCGGGAGATAGAAGAGCAGTACTTC
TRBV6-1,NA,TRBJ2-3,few,CASHPGGGTQYF,TGTGCCAGCCATCCCGGTGGAGGTACGCAGTATTTT